The present T cell receptor beta chain was sequenced within a study of CD8+ T cells in alopecia areata. For the study at large: Twice a day, 5 to 10 mg of oral tofacitinib was administered to treated patients. Patients remained on tofacitinib for 6 to 18 months and then went 6 months without it.

Cell sorting on a FACSAria was used to separate CD4+ and CD8+ T cells from the PBMCs. Germline-derived CDR1 and CDR2 are SGHAT and FQNNGV. The CDR3 spans 12 residues. Trimming pared 5 bases from V and 4 bases from J, leaving 7 bases between. Study results and limitations: Possibly as an HLA-related effect, TCR sharing across patients appeared less clear than in mice.

This clone was observed a handful of times. What it recognizes is unknown. Extracted RNA was reverse transcribed, and the resulting cDNA served as sequencing template. TCRdb's table, derived via immunoSEQ multiplex PCR, lists solely in-frame clones and lacks some. The sample consists of some 170,000 clones, about 70% of them appearing once. This specimen was CD8+ T cells sorted from blood, taken at week 0. This chain connects TRBV11-2 to TRBJ2-3; D is ambiguous. The receptor's source is a human donor with alopecia areata. The CDR3 spells CASSTWADTQYF. In DNA, the CDR3 is TGTGCCAGCAGCACCTGGGCAGATACGCAGTATTTT.